These 19 T cell receptor beta chains were sequenced from one sample in a study of blood T cell repertoires in COVID-19. Libraries were prepared by immunoSEQ multiplex PCR; TCRdb keeps only in-frame clonotypes and omits some of them. Among fewer than 450,000 clones listed, around 89% were seen once. The specimen was peripheral blood. Receptor source: a woman between 45 and 60 years old with COVID-19, enrolled during active disease.

This chain connects TRBV6-6 to TRBJ2-2, with 8 nucleotides matching TRBD1. The CDR3 is 16 amino acids. Losses at the gene ends were 7 bases for V and 0 bases for J; bases not matched to a gene: 7. From germline, CDR1 is MNHNY and CDR2 SVGAGI (reference sequence). The CDR3: CASMAFRGPNTGELFF. The DNA for the CDR3 is TGTGCCAGCATGGCATTCAGGGGGCCGAACACCGGGGAGCTGTTTTTT.

The chain joins TRBV28 to TRBJ2-3, with a weak D call TRBD2 (6 bases). CDR1 and CDR2 from the germline V gene are MDHEN and SYDVKM. The V and J ends lost 6 bases and 1 base respectively, with 14 bases between them. This CDR3 contains 15 residues. This chain's CDR3 is CASSPGWGGTDTQYF. CDR3 nucleotide sequence: TGTGCCAGCAGCCCAGGGTGGGGGGGCACAGATACGCAGTATTTT.

The rearrangement links TRBV9 to TRBJ1-2; no reliable D call. V was trimmed by 0 bases and J by 7 bases, leaving 10 bases between them. Germline CDR1 is SGDLS and CDR2 is YYNGEE. This CDR3 contains 13 residues. CDR3 DNA: TGTGCCAGCAGCGTAGCTCGAGGGTCTGGCTACACCTTC. Translated: CASSVARGSGYTF.

This chain uses TRBV11-2 with TRBJ1-1; D is unclear. The CDR3 length is 13 residues. The germline gives CDR1 SGHAT, CDR2 FQNNGV. V was shortened by 3 bases and J by 6 bases, with 11 bases between the two germline ends. CDR3 in amino acids: CASSLRDTPEAFF. For the CDR3, the DNA is TGTGCCAGCAGCTTGAGGGATACGCCTGAAGCTTTCTTT.

This sequence joins TRBV4-1 and TRBJ2-3, with D tentatively TRBD1 (6 bases). Between the trimmed V and J ends, which lost 4 bases and 4 bases, there was a span of 12 bases. The CDR3 sequence is 14 residues long. Germline V gives CDR1 MGHRA, CDR2 YSYEKL. CDR3 residues: CASSPPGDPDTQYF. CDR3 coding DNA: TGCGCCAGCAGCCCCCCAGGGGATCCAGATACGCAGTATTTT.

The genes are TRBV5-1 and TRBJ1-6, with TRBD1 matching 8 bases. The V gene end was trimmed by 4 bases and the J gene end by 7 bases; junction bases not matched to a gene: 7. The V gene's germline CDR1 is SGHRS and CDR2 YFSETQ. This CDR3 region has 15 residues. The CDR3 coding sequence is TGCGCCAGCAGCACCCGACAGGGGAACAATTCACCCCTCCACTTT. It is translated as CASSTRQGNNSPLHF.

The gene calls are TRBV12-3 or TRBV12-4 and TRBJ1-1; no clear D gene. This CDR3 has 13 residues. Trimming removed 3 bases from V and 5 bases from J, with 10 bases in between. CDR3: CASSFNRRTEAFF. The CDR3 DNA is TGTGCCAGCAGTTTTAACCGGAGGACTGAAGCTTTCTTT.

This clone appeared once. The chain links TRBV6-5 to TRBJ1-1, with TRBD1 as a possible D gene (6 bases). Germline V CDR1 and CDR2: MNHEY, SVGAGI. With 7 bases removed from V and 4 bases from J, the gap between germline ends came to 13 bases. The CDR3 consists of 13 residues. In DNA, the CDR3 is TGTGCCAGCATCCCGCAGGGGAGCACTGAAGCTTTCTTT. Amino acid sequence: CASIPQGSTEAFF.

V and J are TRBV11-2 and TRBJ2-5; no clear D gene. This CDR3 is built from 12 residues. Germline V gene data show CDR1 as SGHAT and CDR2 as FQNNGV. V lost 5 bases and J lost 4, with 8 bases in between. The chain's CDR3 is CASSDLGETQYF. The CDR3 bases are TGTGCCAGCAGCGACTTGGGAGAGACCCAGTACTTC.

V and J are TRBV6-5 and TRBJ2-7, with D perhaps TRBD1 (5 bases). The germline V and J ends were trimmed by 2 bases and 3 bases, with 11 bases remaining between them. Per germline, CDR1 MNHEY and CDR2 SVGAGI. This CDR3 region has 14 residues. CDR3 residues: CASSYQGWGYEQYF. DNA for the CDR3: TGTGCCAGCAGTTACCAGGGTTGGGGCTACGAGCAGTACTTC.

This chain joins TRBV18 and TRBJ1-1; D is uncertain. The CDR3 runs 13 residues. Germline V gene data show CDR1 as KGHSH and CDR2 as LQKENI. V lost 3 bases, J lost 7 bases, and 12 bases lay in between. The chain's CDR3 is CASSPVSAYEAFF. CDR3 nucleotides: TGTGCCAGCTCACCGGTGTCCGCCTATGAAGCTTTCTTT.

The chain employs TRBV6-5 and TRBJ2-2; the D gene is possibly TRBD2 (7 bases). Per the germline V gene, CDR1 is MNHEY and CDR2 is SVGAGI. The CDR3 spans 13 residues. Trimming took off 6 bases at V and 6 bases at J, with 11 bases between the two ends. CDR3 protein: CASRRGGAGELFF. As DNA, the CDR3 is TGTGCCAGCAGGAGGGGGGGCGCCGGGGAGCTGTTTTTT.

V usage is TRBV10-1 and J usage is TRBJ2-5; TRBD2 agrees at 13 bases. V was pared by 4 bases and J by 5 bases, with 7 bases of the junction left unmatched. This CDR3 is 16 amino acids long. CDR1 WNHNN and CDR2 SYGVQD come from the germline V gene (reference sequence). CDR3 bases: TGCGCCAGCAGTGCCAAGACTAGCGGGGGGTTTGAGACCCAGTACTTC. Translating gives CASSAKTSGGFETQYF.

V is TRBV12-3 or TRBV12-4 and J is TRBJ2-7, with a possible D match to TRBD1 (5 bases). V lost 5 bases and J 4 bases, leaving 6 bases between the germline ends. The CDR3 is 11 amino acids. The CDR3 sequence is CASSAGYEQYF. CDR3 DNA sequence: TGTGCCAGCAGTGCAGGGTACGAGCAGTACTTC.

The gene calls are TRBV7-6 and TRBJ2-2; TRBD2 is a possible D gene (5 bases). The CDR3 runs to 15 residues. Germline V gene data show CDR1 as SGHVS and CDR2 as FNYEAQ. The germline V and J ends were trimmed by 7 bases and 1 base, with 13 bases remaining between them. CDR3 sequence: CASTSEGLNTGELFF. CDR3 DNA sequence: TGTGCCAGCACCTCAGAGGGATTGAACACCGGGGAGCTGTTTTTT.

This clone was seen just once. The chain joins TRBV24-1 to TRBJ2-1, with D possibly matching TRBD1 (7 bases). The germline CDR1 and CDR2 sequences are KGHDR and SFDVKD. CDR3 length equals 14 residues. Trimming removed 4 bases at V and 9 bases at J, with 15 bases between. The CDR3 DNA sequence: TGTGCCACCAGTGAGGCAGGGGGAGGTCGTGAGCAGTTCTTC. This translates into CATSEAGGGREQFF.

The genes are TRBV30 and TRBJ2-1, with 9 bases aligning to TRBD2. CDR3 length: 14 amino acids. After removal of 3 bases from V and 3 bases from J, the junction contained 3 bases not matched to a gene. Germline CDR1 GTSNPN, CDR2 SVGIG (reference sequence). The CDR3: CAWSRGGGYNEQFF. In DNA form, the CDR3 reads TGTGCCTGGAGCCGCGGGGGGGGCTACAATGAGCAGTTCTTC.

This sequence joins TRBV5-1 and TRBJ1-1; D not resolved. The V end was cut by 2 bases, the J end by 0 bases, with 5 bases between. The germline V gene has CDR1 SGHRS and CDR2 YFSETQ. The CDR3 has 13 residues. Here the CDR3 DNA reads TGCGCCAGCAGCTTAGAGATGAACACTGAAGCTTTCTTT. Its protein is CASSLEMNTEAFF. The entire variable domain, with the rest obtained from reference TRBV5-1 and TRBJ1-1, is as follows: KAGVTQTPRYLIKTRGQQVTLSCSPISGHRSVSWYQQTPGQGLQFLFEYFSETQRNKGNFPGRFSGRQFSNSRSEMNVSTLELGDSALYLCASSLEMNTEAFFGQGTRLTVV.

The CDR3 DNA reads as TGTGCCAGTAGCTCGGGACAGGACCTCTTCTACGAGCAGTACTTC. This translates into CASSSGQDLFYEQYF. V usage is TRBV19 and J usage is TRBJ2-7; 8 bases fit TRBD1. Germline CDR1 LNHDA, CDR2 SQIVND (reference sequence). J lost 3 bases, V lost 6 bases, and 10 bases had no gene match. The CDR3 length is 15 residues.